This T cell receptor beta chain was identified during a study of OX40 agonist ivuxolimab in advanced cancers. Study-wide context: The study treated patients with ivuxolimab, an agonistic anti-OX40 (CD134) antibody.

The CDR3 spans 16 residues. TCRdb's table, derived via immunoSEQ multiplex PCR, lists solely in-frame clones and lacks some. This table has about 18,000 clones, approximately 83% appearing once. The sequenced sample was CD4+ or CD8+ T cells sorted from blood, obtained in a trial of the OX40 agonist ivuxolimab. This clonotype was sampled from an adult with an advanced solid tumor such as melanoma, head and neck, liver or kidney cancer. V is TRBV7-5 and J is TRBJ1-2; TRBD1 reflects the table's D call only, with no check against the DNA. TRBV7-5 is a recognized pseudogene. In nucleotides, the CDR3 is TGTGCCAGAAGCTTAGTCTCACAGGGGGGGATCTATGGCTACACCTTC. It is translated as CARSLVSQGGIYGYTF.